Below, 8 T cell receptor beta chains from the same sample are listed, as sequenced in a study of shared clonotypes between healthy human individuals. TCRdb's table, derived via immunoSEQ multiplex PCR, lists solely in-frame clones and lacks some. This sample has under 850,000 clones; about 91% occur once, and the top ten carry 24%. Selected positively for CCR7 and CD45RO-negative, naive CD8 cells excluded terminally differentiated effector memory CD45RA+ cells. The sequencing input was naive CD8+ T cells sorted from blood. The receptor set was obtained from a man aged 25-45 years in good health.

This clone occurred once. The gene calls are TRBV7-6 and TRBJ2-5; no clear D. CDR1 SGHVS and CDR2 FNYEAQ come from the germline V gene. The length of the CDR3 is 13 residues. Trimming left V 2 bases short and J 3 bases short, with 7 bases between. The CDR3 DNA reads as TGTGCCAGCAGCTTATGGGATGAAGAGACCCAGTACTTC. Protein product: CASSLWDEETQYF.

The V gene is TRBV28, the J gene TRBJ2-3, with TRBD1 identical over 7 bases. The trim removed 7 bases at V and 0 bases at J, leaving 7 bases unmatched. This CDR3 has 15 amino acids. Per germline, CDR1 MDHEN and CDR2 SYDVKM. CDR3 DNA sequence: TGTGCCAGCACCTTGGGACAGAAGAGCACAGATACGCAGTATTTT. Protein: CASTLGQKSTDTQYF.

The rearrangement joins TRBV29-1 to TRBJ2-1; TRBD1 or TRBD2 may be the D gene (5 bases each). The CDR3 runs to 13 residues. Germline V lookup: CDR1 SQVTM, CDR2 ANQGSEA. V shed 3 bases and J shed 7 bases, with 13 bases lying between them. The CDR3 reads CSVELWGGNEQFF. The CDR3 coding sequence is TGCAGCGTTGAGCTCTGGGGCGGGAATGAGCAGTTCTTC.

The rearrangement links TRBV7-9 to TRBJ2-1, with TRBD2 identical over 10 bases. The length of the CDR3 is 14 residues. V trimming: 2 bases; J trimming: 8 bases; junction bases outside the gene matches: 3. Germline values: CDR1 SEHNR, CDR2 FQNEAQ (reference sequence). CDR3 DNA: TGTGCCAGCAGCTTAAGCGGGGGGGCGGATGAGCAGTTCTTC. As protein: CASSLSGGADEQFF.

V and J are TRBV11-2 and TRBJ2-2; either TRBD1 or TRBD2 may supply D (5 bases each). The CDR3 covers 13 residues. Trimming pared 1 base from V and 6 bases from J, leaving 6 bases between. Germline CDR1 and CDR2: SGHAT and FQNNGV. In DNA, the CDR3 is TGTGCCAGCAGCTTAGGAGGGGCCGGGGAGCTGTTTTTT. Amino acid sequence: CASSLGGAGELFF.

The chain uses TRBV13 and TRBJ2-7; 7 nucleotides agree with TRBD1. Germline assignment: CDR1 PRHDT and CDR2 FYEKMQ (reference sequence). The CDR3 covers 14 residues. Germline trimming cut 5 bases from V and 2 bases from J; bases unmatched to any gene: 6. The DNA for the CDR3 is TGTGCCAGCAGCCGGGACAGAACAACCTACGAGCAGTACTTC. This codes for CASSRDRTTYEQYF.

In its sample, this clone was seen once. The V call is TRBV7-9, the J call TRBJ1-4, with D possibly TRBD1 on 5 matching bases. The CDR3 length is 18 residues. CDR1 SEHNR and CDR2 FQNEAQ come from the germline V gene (reference sequence). The V end was cut by 6 bases, the J end by 4 bases, with 24 bases between. The CDR3 region has the DNA TGTGCCAGCAGTTCTCTGGCGAAGGCAGGGAGGAGTAATGAAAAACTGTTTTTT. Its protein product is CASSSLAKAGRSNEKLFF.

The rearrangement links TRBV27 to TRBJ2-7, with D maybe TRBD1 (5 bases). Trimming took 6 bases from V and 2 from J, leaving 11 bases between them. The germline CDR1 and CDR2 sequences are MNHEY and SMNVEV (reference sequence). The CDR3 is made up of 13 amino acids. This chain's CDR3 is CASSSQVAYEQYF. Here the CDR3 DNA reads TGTGCCAGCAGCTCACAGGTGGCCTACGAGCAGTACTTC.